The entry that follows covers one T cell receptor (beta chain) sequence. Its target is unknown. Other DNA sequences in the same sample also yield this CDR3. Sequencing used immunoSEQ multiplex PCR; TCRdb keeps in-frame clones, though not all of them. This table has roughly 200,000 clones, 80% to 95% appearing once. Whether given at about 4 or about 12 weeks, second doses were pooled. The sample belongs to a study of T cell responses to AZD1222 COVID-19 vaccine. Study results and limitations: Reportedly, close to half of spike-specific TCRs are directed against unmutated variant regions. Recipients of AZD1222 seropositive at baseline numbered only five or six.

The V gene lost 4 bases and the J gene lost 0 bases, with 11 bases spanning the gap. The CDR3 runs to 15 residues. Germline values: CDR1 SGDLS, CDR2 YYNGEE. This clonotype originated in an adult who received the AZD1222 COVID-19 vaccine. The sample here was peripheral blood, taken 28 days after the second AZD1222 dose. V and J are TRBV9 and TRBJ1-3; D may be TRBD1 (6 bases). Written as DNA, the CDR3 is TGTGCCAGCAGCCCAACAGGGAGCTCTGGAAACACCATATATTTT. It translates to CASSPTGSSGNTIYF.